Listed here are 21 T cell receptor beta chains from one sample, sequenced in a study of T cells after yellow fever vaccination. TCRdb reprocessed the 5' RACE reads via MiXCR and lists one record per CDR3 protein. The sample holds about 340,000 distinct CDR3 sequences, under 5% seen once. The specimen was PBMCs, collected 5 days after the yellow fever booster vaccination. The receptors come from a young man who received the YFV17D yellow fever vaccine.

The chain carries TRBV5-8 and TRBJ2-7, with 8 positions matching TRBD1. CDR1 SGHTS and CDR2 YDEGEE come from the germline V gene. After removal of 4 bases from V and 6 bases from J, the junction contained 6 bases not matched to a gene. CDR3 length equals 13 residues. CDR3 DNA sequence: TGTGCCAGCAGCGTGGACAGGGTAGGCGAGCAGTACGTC. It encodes CASSVDRVGEQYV.

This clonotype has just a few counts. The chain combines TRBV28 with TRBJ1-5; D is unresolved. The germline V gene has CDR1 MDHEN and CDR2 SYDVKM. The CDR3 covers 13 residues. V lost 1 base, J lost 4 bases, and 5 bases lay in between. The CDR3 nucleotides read TGTGCCAGCAGTTTATTATGGAATCAGCCCCAGCATTTT. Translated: CASSLLWNQPQHF.

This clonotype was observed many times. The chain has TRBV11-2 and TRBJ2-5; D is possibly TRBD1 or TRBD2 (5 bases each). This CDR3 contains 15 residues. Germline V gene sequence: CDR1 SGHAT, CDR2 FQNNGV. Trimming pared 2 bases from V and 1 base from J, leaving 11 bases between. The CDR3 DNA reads TGTGCCAGCAGCTTATTTCCGGGACCCCAAGAGACCCAGTACTTC. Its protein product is CASSLFPGPQETQYF.

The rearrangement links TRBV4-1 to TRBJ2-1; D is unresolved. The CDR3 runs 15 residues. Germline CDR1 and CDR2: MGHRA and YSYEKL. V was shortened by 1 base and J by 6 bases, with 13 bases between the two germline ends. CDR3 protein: CASSQVRRQINEQFF. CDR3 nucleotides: TGCGCCAGCAGCCAAGTTCGACGGCAGATCAATGAGCAGTTCTTC.

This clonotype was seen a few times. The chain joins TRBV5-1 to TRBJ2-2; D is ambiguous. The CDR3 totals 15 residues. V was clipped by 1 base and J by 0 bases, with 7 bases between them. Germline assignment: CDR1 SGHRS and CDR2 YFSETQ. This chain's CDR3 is CASSLRSSNTGELFF. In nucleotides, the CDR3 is TGCGCCAGCAGCTTGCGCAGCTCGAACACCGGGGAGCTGTTTTTT.

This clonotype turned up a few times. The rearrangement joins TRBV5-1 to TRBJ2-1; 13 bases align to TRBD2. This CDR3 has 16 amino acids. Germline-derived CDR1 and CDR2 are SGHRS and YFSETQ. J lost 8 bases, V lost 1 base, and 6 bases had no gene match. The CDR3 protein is CASSLSTSGGAHEQFF. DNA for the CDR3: TGCGCCAGCAGCTTGTCCACTAGCGGGGGGGCCCATGAGCAGTTCTTC.

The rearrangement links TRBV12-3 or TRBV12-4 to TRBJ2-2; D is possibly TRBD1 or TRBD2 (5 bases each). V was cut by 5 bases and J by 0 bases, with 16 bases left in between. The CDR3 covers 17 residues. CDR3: CASSGGSRTTNTGELFF. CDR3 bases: TGTGCCAGCAGTGGGGGTTCGAGGACCACGAACACCGGGGAGCTGTTTTTT.

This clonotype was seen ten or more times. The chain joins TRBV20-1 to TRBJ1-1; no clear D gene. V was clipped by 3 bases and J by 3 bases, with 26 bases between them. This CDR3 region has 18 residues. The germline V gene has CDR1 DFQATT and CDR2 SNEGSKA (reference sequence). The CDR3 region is CSARPIRAGTSWHTEAFF. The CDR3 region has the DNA TGCAGTGCTAGGCCAATCCGCGCGGGCACTTCCTGGCACACTGAAGCTTTCTTT.

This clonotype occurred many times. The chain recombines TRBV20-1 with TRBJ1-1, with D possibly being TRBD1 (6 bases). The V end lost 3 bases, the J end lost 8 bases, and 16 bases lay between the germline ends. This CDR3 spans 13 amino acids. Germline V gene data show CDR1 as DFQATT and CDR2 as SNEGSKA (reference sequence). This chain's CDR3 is CSARGGPGMEAFF. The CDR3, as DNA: TGCAGTGCTAGGGGGGGCCCTGGTATGGAAGCTTTCTTT.

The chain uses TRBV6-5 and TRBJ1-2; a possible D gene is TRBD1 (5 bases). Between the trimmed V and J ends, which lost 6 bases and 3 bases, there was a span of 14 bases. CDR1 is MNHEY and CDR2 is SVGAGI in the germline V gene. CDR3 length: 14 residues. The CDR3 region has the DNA TGTGCCAGCAGCCCGGGGCCCTATGACTATGGCTACACCTTC. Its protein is CASSPGPYDYGYTF.

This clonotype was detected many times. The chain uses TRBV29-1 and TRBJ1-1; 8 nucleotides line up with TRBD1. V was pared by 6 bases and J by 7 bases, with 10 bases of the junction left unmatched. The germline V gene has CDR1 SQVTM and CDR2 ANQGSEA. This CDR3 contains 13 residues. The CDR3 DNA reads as TGCAGCGTCCTCCCGACAGGGGCACTTGAAGCTTTCTTT. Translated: CSVLPTGALEAFF.

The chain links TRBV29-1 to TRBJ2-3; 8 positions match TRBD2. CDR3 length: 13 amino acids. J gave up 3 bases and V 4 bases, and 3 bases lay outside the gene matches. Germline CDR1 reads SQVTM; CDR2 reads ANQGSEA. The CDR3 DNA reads TGCAGCGTTGGTGCTAGCGGGACAGATACGCAGTATTTT. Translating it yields CSVGASGTDTQYF.

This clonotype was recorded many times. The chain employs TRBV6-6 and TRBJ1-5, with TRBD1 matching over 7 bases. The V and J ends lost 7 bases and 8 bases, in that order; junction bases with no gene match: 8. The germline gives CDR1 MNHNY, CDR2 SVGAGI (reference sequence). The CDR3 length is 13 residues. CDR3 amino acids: CASTPDRSEPQHF. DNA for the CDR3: TGTGCCAGCACCCCGGACAGGTCGGAGCCCCAGCATTTT.

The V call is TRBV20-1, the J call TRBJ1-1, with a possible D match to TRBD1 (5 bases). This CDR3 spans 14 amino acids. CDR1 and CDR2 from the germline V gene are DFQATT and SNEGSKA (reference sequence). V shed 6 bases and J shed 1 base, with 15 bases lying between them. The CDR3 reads CSAEYDRKNTEAFF. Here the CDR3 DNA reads TGCAGTGCAGAATACGACAGAAAGAACACTGAAGCTTTCTTT.

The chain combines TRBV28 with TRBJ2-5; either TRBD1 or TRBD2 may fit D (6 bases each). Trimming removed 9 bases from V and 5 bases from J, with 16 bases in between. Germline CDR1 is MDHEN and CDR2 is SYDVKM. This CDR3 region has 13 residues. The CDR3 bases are TGTGCCAGTTCCGGGGGCCGGTTGGAGACCCAGTACTTC. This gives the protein CASSGGRLETQYF.

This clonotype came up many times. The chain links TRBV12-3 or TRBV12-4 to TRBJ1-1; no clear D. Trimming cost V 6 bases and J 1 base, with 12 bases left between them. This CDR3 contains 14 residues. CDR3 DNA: TGTGCCAGCAGCCTAAACTACAGGAACACTGAAGCTTTCTTT. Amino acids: CASSLNYRNTEAFF.

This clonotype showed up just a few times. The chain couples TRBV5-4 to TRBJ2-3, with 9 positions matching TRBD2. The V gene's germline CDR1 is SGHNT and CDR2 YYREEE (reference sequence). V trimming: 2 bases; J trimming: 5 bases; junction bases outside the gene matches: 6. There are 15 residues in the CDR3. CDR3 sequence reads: CASSLRGGAGDTQYF. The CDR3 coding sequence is TGTGCCAGCAGCTTACGCGGGGGGGCCGGAGATACGCAGTATTTT.

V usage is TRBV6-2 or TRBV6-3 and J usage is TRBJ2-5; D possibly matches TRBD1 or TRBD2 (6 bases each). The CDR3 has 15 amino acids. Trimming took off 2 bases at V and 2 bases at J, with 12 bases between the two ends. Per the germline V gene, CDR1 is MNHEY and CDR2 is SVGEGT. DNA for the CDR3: TGTGCCAGCAGTTACAGGGGGGAAGGGCAAGAGACCCAGTACTTC. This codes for CASSYRGEGQETQYF.

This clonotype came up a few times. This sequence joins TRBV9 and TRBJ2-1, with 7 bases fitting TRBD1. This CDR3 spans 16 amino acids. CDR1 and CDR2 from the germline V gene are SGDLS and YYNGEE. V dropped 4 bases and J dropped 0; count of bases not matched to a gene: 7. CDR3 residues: CASSTMTGTSYNEQFF. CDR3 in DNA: TGTGCCAGCAGCACCATGACAGGGACCTCCTACAATGAGCAGTTCTTC.

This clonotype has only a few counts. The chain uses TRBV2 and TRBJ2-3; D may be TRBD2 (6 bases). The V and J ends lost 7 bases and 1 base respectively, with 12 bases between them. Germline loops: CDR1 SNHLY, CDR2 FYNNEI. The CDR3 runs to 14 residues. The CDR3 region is CASKSGVRTDTQYF. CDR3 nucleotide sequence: TGTGCCAGCAAATCGGGGGTCCGCACAGATACGCAGTATTTT.

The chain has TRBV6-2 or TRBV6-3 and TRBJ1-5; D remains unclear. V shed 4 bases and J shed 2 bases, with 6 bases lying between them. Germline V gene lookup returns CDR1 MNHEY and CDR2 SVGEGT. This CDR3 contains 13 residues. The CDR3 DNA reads TGTGCCAGCAGTTCCCGGGGCAATCAGCCCCAGCATTTT. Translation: CASSSRGNQPQHF.